The source of this TCR beta chain is a study of blood T cell repertoires in COVID-19. Germline V gene sequence: CDR1 SGHNT, CDR2 YYREEE (reference sequence). The J segment lost 3 bases and the V segment lost 6 bases, leaving 6 bases of the junction unmatched. This CDR3 is 15 amino acids long. How the authors handled the data: Amplification of reference gene primers provided the estimated nucleated cell counts. Here immunoSEQ multiplex PCR was the method, and the copy in TCRdb shows in-frame clones only, minus some. The V and J calls and clone size come from that table; D and trimming were worked out from the DNA. The table lists roughly 62,000 clones, just under 80% of them singletons, with over 25% in the top ten.

Sequencing input: peripheral blood. The chain uses TRBV5-4 and TRBJ2-3; 11 positions agree with TRBD1. This TCR came from a human donor in a cohort sampled during active COVID-19. CDR3: CASKNWDRGTDTQYF. Here the CDR3 DNA reads TGTGCCAGCAAGAATTGGGACAGGGGGACAGATACGCAGTATTTT.